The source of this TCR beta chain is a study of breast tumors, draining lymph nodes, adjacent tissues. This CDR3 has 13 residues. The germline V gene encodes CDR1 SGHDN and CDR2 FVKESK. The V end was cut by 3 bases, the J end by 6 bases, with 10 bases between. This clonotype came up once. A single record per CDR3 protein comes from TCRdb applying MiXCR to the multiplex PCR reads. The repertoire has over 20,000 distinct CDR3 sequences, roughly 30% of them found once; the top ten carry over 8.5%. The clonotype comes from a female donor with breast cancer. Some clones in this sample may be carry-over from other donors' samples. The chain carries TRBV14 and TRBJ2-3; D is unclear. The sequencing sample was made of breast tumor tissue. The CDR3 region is CASSHYSADTQYF. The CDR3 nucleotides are TGTGCCAGCAGCCATTATTCGGCTGATACGCAGTATTTT.